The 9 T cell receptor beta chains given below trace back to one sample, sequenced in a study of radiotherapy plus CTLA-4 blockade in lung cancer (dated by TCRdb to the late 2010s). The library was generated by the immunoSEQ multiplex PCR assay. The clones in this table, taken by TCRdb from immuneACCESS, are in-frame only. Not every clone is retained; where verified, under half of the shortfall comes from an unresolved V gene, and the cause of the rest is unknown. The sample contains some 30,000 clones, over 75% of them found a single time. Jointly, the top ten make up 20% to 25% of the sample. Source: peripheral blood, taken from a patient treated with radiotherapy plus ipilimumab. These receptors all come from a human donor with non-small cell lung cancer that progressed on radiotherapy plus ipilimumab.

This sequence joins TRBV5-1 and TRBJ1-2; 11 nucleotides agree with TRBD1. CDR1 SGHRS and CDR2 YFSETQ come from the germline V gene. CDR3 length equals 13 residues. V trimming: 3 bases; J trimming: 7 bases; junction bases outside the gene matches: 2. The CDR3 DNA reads TGCGCCAGCAGCTCCGGGACAGGGGGTGGCTACACCTTC. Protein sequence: CASSSGTGGGYTF.

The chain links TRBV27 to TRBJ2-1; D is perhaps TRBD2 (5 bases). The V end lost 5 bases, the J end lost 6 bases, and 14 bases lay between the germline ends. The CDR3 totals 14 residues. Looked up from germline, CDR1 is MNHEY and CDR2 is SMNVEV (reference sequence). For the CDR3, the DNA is TGTGCCAGCAGTGATCGGGGAGAGGGCAATGAGCAGTTCTTC. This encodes CASSDRGEGNEQFF.

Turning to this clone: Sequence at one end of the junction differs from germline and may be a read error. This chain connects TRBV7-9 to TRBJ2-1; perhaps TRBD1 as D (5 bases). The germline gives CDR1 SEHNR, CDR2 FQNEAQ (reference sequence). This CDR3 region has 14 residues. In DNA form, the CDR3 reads TGTACCAGCAGCTCTGGGGCAGTGGACAATGAGCAGTTCTTC. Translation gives CTSSSGAVDNEQFF. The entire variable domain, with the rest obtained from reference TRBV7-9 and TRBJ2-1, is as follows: DTGVSQNPRHKITKRGQNVTFRCDPISEHNRLYWYRQTLGQGPEFLTYFQNEAQLEKSRLLSDRFSAERPKGSFSTLEIQRTEQGDSAMYLCTSSSGAVDNEQFFGPGTRLTVL.

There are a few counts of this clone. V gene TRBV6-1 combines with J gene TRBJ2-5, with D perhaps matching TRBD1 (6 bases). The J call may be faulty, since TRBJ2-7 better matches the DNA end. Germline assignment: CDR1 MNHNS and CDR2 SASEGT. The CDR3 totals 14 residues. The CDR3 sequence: CASRRIQGSDEQYF. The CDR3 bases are TGTGCCAGCAGGCGCATCCAGGGGTCGGACGAGCAGTACTTC.

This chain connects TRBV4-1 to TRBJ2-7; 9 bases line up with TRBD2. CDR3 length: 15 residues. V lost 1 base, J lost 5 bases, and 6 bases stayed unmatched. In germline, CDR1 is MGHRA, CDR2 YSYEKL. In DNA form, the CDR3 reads TGCGCCAGCAGCCAAGGGGGACTAGCTTTACACGAGCAGTACTTC. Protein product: CASSQGGLALHEQYF.

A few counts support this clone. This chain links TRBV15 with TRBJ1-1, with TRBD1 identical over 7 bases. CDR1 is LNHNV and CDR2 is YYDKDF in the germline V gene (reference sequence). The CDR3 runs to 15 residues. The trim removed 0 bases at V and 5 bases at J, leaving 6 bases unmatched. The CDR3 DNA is TGTGCCACCAGCAGAGATTTAGGGGGCGGTACTGAAGCTTTCTTT. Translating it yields CATSRDLGGGTEAFF.

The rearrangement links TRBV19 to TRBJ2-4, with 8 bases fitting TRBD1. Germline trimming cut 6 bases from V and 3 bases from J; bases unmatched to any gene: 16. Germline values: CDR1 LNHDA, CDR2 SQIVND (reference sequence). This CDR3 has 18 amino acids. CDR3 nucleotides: TGTGCCAGTAGGCCCCGGACCGGGGACAGGACTTTCAAAAACATTCAGTACTTC. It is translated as CASRPRTGDRTFKNIQYF.

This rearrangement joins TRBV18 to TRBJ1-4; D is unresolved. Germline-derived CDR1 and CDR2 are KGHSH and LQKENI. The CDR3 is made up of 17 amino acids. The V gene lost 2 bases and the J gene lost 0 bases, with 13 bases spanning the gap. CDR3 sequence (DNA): TGTGCCAGCTCACCAAACGTACTAGGTGCAACTAATGAAAAACTGTTTTTT. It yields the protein CASSPNVLGATNEKLFF.

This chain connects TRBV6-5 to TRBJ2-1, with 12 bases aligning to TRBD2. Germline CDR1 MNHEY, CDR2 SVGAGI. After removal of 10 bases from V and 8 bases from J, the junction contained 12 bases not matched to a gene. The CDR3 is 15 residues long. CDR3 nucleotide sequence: TGTGCCACATTGCGGGCTAGCGGGGGGGCATATGAGCAGTTCTTC. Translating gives CATLRASGGAYEQFF.